This TCR beta chain was sequenced in a study of early T cells in non-severe SARS-CoV-2 infection. Study in general: Sequencing was performed on bulk RNA from unsorted whole blood, leaving chains unpaired. Study-wide results and caveats: Matching results from VDJdb favored anti-spike CD8 responses, leaving private and CD4 specificities undetected.

In its sample, this clonotype was seen a few times. The antigen is unknown. Unique molecular identifiers were added to individual cDNA molecules. TCRdb itself ran the 5' RACE reads through MiXCR, one entry per CDR3 protein. The sample lists 75,000 to 90,000 distinct CDR3 sequences, 5.5% to 7.5% occurring once. Germline CDR1 is LGHNA and CDR2 is YSLEER. Trimming cost V 1 base and J 0 bases, with 7 bases left between them. This CDR3 is 14 amino acids long. The sequenced sample was whole blood. The chain combines TRBV4-3 with TRBJ2-7; D unresolved. This receptor was taken from an adult who was a healthcare worker with PCR-confirmed SARS-CoV-2 infection or an uninfected control (not recorded which). For the CDR3, the DNA is TGCGCCAGCAGCCAAGGAGTTAACTCCTACGAGCAGTACTTC. Amino acids: CASSQGVNSYEQYF.